This T cell receptor (beta chain) originates from a study of memory CD4+ T cells and cytomegalovirus serostatus. Produced via immunoSEQ multiplex PCR; TCRdb's table is partial and in-frame only. The data show about 42,000 clones, about 78% seen once. Notes on this clone: Its antigen is not known.

Single viable CD3+CD4+CD8-CD45RO+ cells were sorted as the memory CD4+ T cells. Study-level points and caveats: Of 150 to 200 reported CMV TCRbeta sequences, around 63 were found in memory CD4+ repertoires. Repertoires predicted CMV serostatus with median bootstrapped AUC of about 0.95. Suggested: most of the CMV-linked TCR signature lies in CD4+ memory cells.

This CDR3 has 13 amino acids. V was clipped by 5 bases and J by 7 bases, with 14 bases between them. Germline assignment: CDR1 LNHDA and CDR2 SQIVND (reference sequence). The sequence came from an adult in good health and CMV-seronegative. Sequencing input: memory CD4+ T cells from blood. This sequence joins TRBV19 and TRBJ1-2, with D perhaps matching TRBD1 (5 bases). CDR3 in amino acids: CASSAARQSGYTF. CDR3 DNA sequence: TGTGCCAGTAGTGCTGCACGACAGAGTGGCTACACCTTC.